The clone carrying this TCR beta chain was counted once. The data were obtained in a study of CD8+ T cells in alopecia areata. Extracted RNA was reverse transcribed, and the resulting cDNA served as sequencing template. Clones were sequenced by immunoSEQ multiplex PCR, and TCRdb holds only the in-frame ones, with some missing. The table shows approximately 200,000 clones, with 55% to 70% occurring only once. The germline V gene has CDR1 LGHNA and CDR2 YSLEER. The CDR3 has 13 residues. V gave up 0 bases and J gave up 5 bases, with 7 bases separating them. Treatment noted: oral pan-JAK inhibitor, 5-10 mg twice daily.

Material: CD4+ T cells sorted from blood, obtained at week 24, from a patient treated with tofacitinib. The source is a human donor with alopecia areata. J is TRBJ2-5 and V is TRBV4-3; D is unresolved. The CDR3, as DNA: TGCGCCAGCAGCCAAGACGTAGGTGAGACCCAGTACTTC. Protein sequence: CASSQDVGETQYF.